At least ten counts were recorded for the clone carrying this T cell receptor beta chain. What it binds is not known. The CDR3 runs 16 residues. The V end lost 1 base, the J end lost 5 bases, and 12 bases lay between the germline ends. Germline-derived CDR1 and CDR2 are SGHTA and FQGNSA. This specimen comes from a study of blood T cells in healthy people across ages. Study results and caveats: Because donor CMV status was unknown, expanded clonotype changes were possibly confounded. The recorded TCR beta diversity per million T cells decreased in a roughly linear manner with age. Long-lived donors carried more naive CD4+ cells and greater diversity than aged donors.

The use of a sample-barcoded 5' primer and a J-beta primer mix characterized a second PCR of roughly 6 to 11 cycles. One entry per CDR3 protein, called by TCRdb with MiXCR from the 5' RACE reads. The top ten hold over 10% of the sample, which has approximately 1,000,000 distinct CDR3 sequences, more than 30% seen once. Isolation of PBMCs gave at least 7 million cells per sample. The receptor was derived from a man between 18 and 29 years old in good health. The rearrangement uses TRBV7-2 and TRBJ1-6; a weak D match, TRBD1 (6 bases). Sample: blood. The CDR3 coding sequence is TGTGCCAGCAGCTTAGAAAGGACAGACAATAATTCACCCCTCCACTTT. Protein product: CASSLERTDNNSPLHF.